One sample yielded the 3 T cell receptor beta chains listed below, sequenced in a study of cytotoxic CD8 clonotypes in ibrutinib-treated CLL (dated by TCRdb to about 2021). Libraries were prepared through the immunoSEQ multiplex PCR assay. Here the immuneACCESS table is served through TCRdb, limited to in-frame sequences with V and J called. Missing clones are a known gap in these copies; in checked studies unresolved V genes cover under half, and the rest lacks a known reason. The sample table shows hundreds of thousands of clones, and 80% are seen once. The ten most abundant clones make up roughly 6.3% of the sample. The specimen comprised PBMCs, sampled before ibrutinib treatment. These receptors were collected from a human donor with chronic lymphocytic leukemia.

This sequence joins TRBV5-1 and TRBJ2-7, with 14 bases aligning to TRBD2. This CDR3 comprises 14 residues. CDR1 is SGHRS and CDR2 is YFSETQ in the germline V gene. The junction had 8 bases not matched to a gene; V was cut back by 9 bases and J by 6 bases. The CDR3 coding sequence is TGCGCCACCTCTGGGACTAGCGGGAGTGTCGAGCAGTACTTC. It specifies CATSGTSGSVEQYF.

The CDR3 protein is CASSRTSGPNTGELFF. CDR3 sequence (DNA): TGCGCCAGCAGCAGGACTAGCGGGCCGAACACCGGGGAGCTGTTTTTT. The J gene is TRBJ2-2, the V gene TRBV5-1; 11 bases fit TRBD2. Losses at the gene ends were 4 bases for V and 0 bases for J; bases not matched to a gene: 2. Germline V gene lookup returns CDR1 SGHRS and CDR2 YFSETQ. CDR3 length equals 16 residues.

This clone has a single count. The rearrangement links TRBV5-4 to TRBJ2-2, with 8 bases lining up with TRBD2. Per the germline V gene, CDR1 is SGHNT and CDR2 is YYREEE (reference sequence). This CDR3 has 16 residues. Trimming cost V 4 bases and J 0 bases; bases outside gene matches: 5. CDR3 sequence reads: CASSRKTSANTGELFF. CDR3 coding DNA: TGTGCCAGCAGCCGCAAGACTAGCGCGAACACCGGGGAGCTGTTTTTT.